The 19 T cell receptor beta chains in this list originate from one sample, sequenced in a study of shared clonotypes between healthy human individuals. Some clones are missing from TCRdb's copy, which holds only in-frame ones; the method was immunoSEQ multiplex PCR. Here the sample spans about 1.1 million clones, 70% to 80% being singletons. The material sequenced was memory CD4+ T cells from PBMCs. Subset defined: CD45RA-negative fraction. Receptor source: a man aged 18 to 35 in good health. Some clones in this sample may be carry-over from other donors' samples.

The rearrangement joins TRBV5-1 to TRBJ2-2; D is perhaps TRBD2 (5 bases). Germline assignment: CDR1 SGHRS and CDR2 YFSETQ. Between the trimmed V and J ends, which lost 4 bases and 3 bases, there was a span of 19 bases. The CDR3 is 17 amino acids. CDR3 DNA sequence: TGCGCCAGCAGCGTCGGGGATGATGGTCTGGACACCGGGGAGCTGTTTTTT. Translating gives CASSVGDDGLDTGELFF.

This clone has more than one count but fewer than ten. The chain uses TRBV7-2 and TRBJ2-1, with D maybe TRBD2 (6 bases). V lost 0 bases, J lost 5 bases, and 14 bases lay in between. This CDR3 has 16 amino acids. Germline V lookup: CDR1 SGHTA, CDR2 FQGNSA. The CDR3 region is CASSLAGSGRHNEQFF. CDR3 nucleotides: TGTGCCAGCAGCTTAGCTGGCTCGGGGAGGCACAATGAGCAGTTCTTC.

The V call is TRBV15, the J call TRBJ1-5; D unclear. Germline V gene lookup returns CDR1 LNHNV and CDR2 YYDKDF (reference sequence). The CDR3 is made up of 13 amino acids. V lost 5 bases to trimming and J lost 9 bases, with 14 bases between them. CDR3 DNA: TGTGCCACCAGCTATGGTCCCTCCTCGCCCCAGCATTTT. Amino acids: CATSYGPSSPQHF.

CDR3 in amino acids: CASSFDPGRLNEKLFF. The CDR3 nucleotides are TGCGCCAGCAGCTTTGACCCGGGACGGCTTAATGAAAAACTGTTTTTT. The chain recombines TRBV5-1 with TRBJ1-4; D possibly corresponds to TRBD1 (5 bases). CDR1 is SGHRS, CDR2 YFSETQ, per germline. V lost 2 bases and J 4 bases, leaving 15 bases between the germline ends. This CDR3 spans 16 amino acids. The full variable domain, its missing parts supplied by reference TRBV5-1 and TRBJ1-4, is KAGVTQTPRYLIKTRGQQVTLSCSPISGHRSVSWYQQTPGQGLQFLFEYFSETQRNKGNFPGRFSGRQFSNSRSEMNVSTLELGDSALYLCASSFDPGRLNEKLFFGSGTQLSVL.

The rearrangement uses TRBV19 and TRBJ2-1; D is perhaps TRBD2 (6 bases). The CDR3 runs 17 residues. Germline CDR1 LNHDA, CDR2 SQIVND (reference sequence). V was cut by 5 bases and J by 0 bases, with 17 bases left in between. CDR3: CASSGSSALSSYNEQFF. CDR3 coding DNA: TGTGCCAGTAGTGGATCTAGCGCCCTGAGCTCCTACAATGAGCAGTTCTTC.

The chain is built from TRBV19 and TRBJ1-2; possible D gene TRBD1, 5 bases. Deletions cut 7 bases from V and 8 bases from J, with 17 bases between. The CDR3 totals 13 residues. CDR1 is LNHDA and CDR2 is SQIVND in the germline V gene (reference sequence). The CDR3 bases are TGTGCCAGTAACGATCCCAGGGTGCTCGGCTACACCTTC. Translating it yields CASNDPRVLGYTF.

Points on this clone: This sequence is one base from a far larger clone and is likely a read error. Within the sample, other DNA sequences also encode this same CDR3. The rearrangement links TRBV11-2 to TRBJ2-5; the D is unclear. The CDR3 totals 16 residues. Between the trimmed V and J ends, which lost 8 bases and 0 bases, there was a span of 19 bases. Germline assignment: CDR1 SGHAT and CDR2 FQNNGV. The CDR3 DNA sequence: TGTGCCAGCTCTAAGCGAATCTCCACTTACCAAGAGACCCAGTACTTC. Encoded protein: CASSKRISTYQETQYF.

The gene calls are TRBV5-1 and TRBJ2-1, with TRBD2 matching over 9 bases. The trim removed 5 bases at V and 6 bases at J, leaving 9 bases unmatched. The CDR3 loop spans 15 amino acids. Germline assignment: CDR1 SGHRS and CDR2 YFSETQ. The CDR3 DNA reads TGCGCCAGCAGAGTTAGCGGGAGTGGTGGCAATGAGCAGTTCTTC. Protein sequence: CASRVSGSGGNEQFF.

In its sample, this clone was seen once. The CDR3 protein is CASSRGQRTMATQYF. The CDR3 DNA is TGTGCCAGCAGCCGAGGACAGAGGACGATGGCTACGCAGTATTTT. The chain joins TRBV6-5 to TRBJ2-3, with D possibly being TRBD1 (6 bases). Trimming shortened V by 6 bases and J by 8 bases, and 21 bases separated the two germline ends. Germline lookup yields CDR1 MNHEY and CDR2 SVGAGI. The CDR3 loop spans 15 amino acids.

The rearrangement links TRBV7-3 to TRBJ2-1; TRBD2 aligns across 9 bases. The V gene end was trimmed by 2 bases and the J gene end by 5 bases; junction bases not matched to a gene: 7. The germline gives CDR1 SGHTA, CDR2 FQGTGA. This CDR3 has 16 amino acids. Written as DNA, the CDR3 is TGTGCCAGCAGCTTATCCCGTAGCGGGAGCAACAATGAGCAGTTCTTC. It codes for CASSLSRSGSNNEQFF. The full variable domain, rest sourced from reference TRBV7-3 and TRBJ2-1, is GAGVSQTPSNKVTEKGKYVELRCDPISGHTALYWYRQSLGQGPEFLIYFQGTGAADDSGLPNDRFFAVRPEGSVSTLKIQRTERGDSAVYLCASSLSRSGSNNEQFFGPGTRLTVL.

CDR3 residues: CASSFGHGTAKAFF. Here the CDR3 DNA reads TGTGCCAGCAGTTTTGGGCACGGGACAGCCAAAGCTTTCTTT. The J gene is TRBJ1-1, the V gene TRBV28; 7 bases fit TRBD1. Unmatched junction bases numbered 10, after V lost 3 bases and J lost 9 bases. Germline assignment: CDR1 MDHEN and CDR2 SYDVKM. The CDR3 runs 14 residues. The full variable domain, in which reference TRBV28 and TRBJ1-1 provide the parts outside the CDR3, is DVKVTQSSRYLVKRTGEKVFLECVQDMDHENMFWYRQDPGLGLRLIYFSYDVKMKEKGDIPEGYSVSREKKERFSLILESASTNQTSMYLCASSFGHGTAKAFFGQGTRLTVV.

This rearrangement joins TRBV5-4 to TRBJ2-6; perhaps D is TRBD1 or TRBD2 (6 bases each). Germline V gene sequence: CDR1 SGHNT, CDR2 YYREEE (reference sequence). The CDR3 sequence is 19 residues long. V shed 3 bases and J shed 0 bases, with 19 bases lying between them. The CDR3: CASSSGVGGLSSGANVLTF. DNA of the CDR3: TGTGCCAGCAGCTCAGGGGTAGGGGGGCTTAGCTCTGGGGCCAACGTCCTGACTTTC.

The V and J genes are TRBV15 and TRBJ2-7; 12 bases align to TRBD1. This CDR3 is 15 amino acids long. Looked up from germline, CDR1 is LNHNV and CDR2 is YYDKDF (reference sequence). V shed 3 bases, J shed 6 bases, and the junction held 6 bases outside the gene matches. The CDR3: CATSRPGQGAPEQYF. CDR3 DNA sequence: TGTGCCACCAGCAGGCCGGGACAGGGGGCGCCCGAGCAGTACTTC.

Many counts were recorded for this clone. The rearrangement links TRBV28 to TRBJ2-7, with D possibly called TRBD1 or TRBD2 (6 bases each). The germline V and J ends were trimmed by 6 bases and 1 base, with 16 bases remaining between them. Germline CDR1 and CDR2: MDHEN and SYDVKM. CDR3 length: 15 amino acids. This CDR3 is CASRGSGAPSYEQYF. CDR3 nucleotides: TGTGCCAGCAGGGGGTCGGGGGCCCCTTCCTACGAGCAGTACTTC.

The chain combines TRBV18 with TRBJ2-7; possibly TRBD1 for D (6 bases). Germline V gives CDR1 KGHSH, CDR2 LQKENI. Trimming pared 4 bases from V and 5 bases from J, leaving 27 bases between. CDR3 length: 18 amino acids. This CDR3 is CASSRRGGVISGNHEQYF. DNA of the CDR3: TGTGCCAGCTCACGAAGAGGGGGAGTAATCTCCGGGAACCACGAGCAGTACTTC.

This clone was detected only once. A much more abundant neighbour one base away suggests this may be a read error. The rearrangement uses TRBV7-6 and TRBJ1-2; D is unclear. The CDR3 extends over 13 amino acids. The germline V gene encodes CDR1 SGHVS and CDR2 FNYEAQ. DNA of the CDR3: TGTACCAGCAGCTTAGGTGGGGACTATGGCTACACCTTC. It yields the protein CTSSLGGDYGYTF. Variable domain in full (rest from reference TRBV7-6 and TRBJ1-2): GAGVSQSPRYKVTKRGQDVALRCDPISGHVSLYWYRQALGQGPEFLTYFNYEAQQDKSGLPNDRFSAERPEGSISTLTIQRTEQRDSAMYRCTSSLGGDYGYTFGSGTRLTVV.

This chain links TRBV10-2 with TRBJ1-4; D is uncertain. Trimming took off 4 bases at V and 5 bases at J, with 8 bases between the two ends. This CDR3 region has 13 residues. Germline lookup yields CDR1 WSHSY and CDR2 SAAADI. CDR3 nucleotides: TGCGCCAGCAGTGGAGGGTTAAATGAAAAACTGTTTTTT. Amino acids: CASSGGLNEKLFF.

This rearrangement joins TRBV7-3 to TRBJ2-2; the D is unclear. Between the trimmed V and J ends, which lost 2 bases and 0 bases, there was a span of 10 bases. Germline V CDR1 and CDR2: SGHTA, FQGTGA. There are 16 residues in the CDR3. The CDR3 reads CASSLLSQANTGELFF. The CDR3 bases are TGTGCCAGCAGCTTATTGAGCCAAGCGAACACCGGGGAGCTGTTTTTT.

The count of this clone is one. Written as DNA, the CDR3 is TGTGCCAGCTCACCCCGTGTGGAAACTGAAGCTTTCTTT. Encoded protein: CASSPRVETEAFF. The chain combines TRBV18 with TRBJ1-1, with D uncertain. This CDR3 region has 13 residues. Germline-derived CDR1 and CDR2 are KGHSH and LQKENI. The ends were cut back, 3 bases at V and 5 bases at J, with 10 bases in the middle.